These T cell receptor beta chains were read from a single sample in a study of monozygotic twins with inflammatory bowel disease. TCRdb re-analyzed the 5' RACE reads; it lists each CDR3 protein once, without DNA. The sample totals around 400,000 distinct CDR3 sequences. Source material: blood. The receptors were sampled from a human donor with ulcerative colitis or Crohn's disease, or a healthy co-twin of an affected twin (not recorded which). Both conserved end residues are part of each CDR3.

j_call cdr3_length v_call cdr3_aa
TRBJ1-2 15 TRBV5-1 CASSLAPGVPYGYTF
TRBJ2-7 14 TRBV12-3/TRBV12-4 CASRPQTSGYEQYF
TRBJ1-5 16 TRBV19 CASTPGIRGGNQPQHF
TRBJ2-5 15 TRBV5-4 CASSPASGREETQYF
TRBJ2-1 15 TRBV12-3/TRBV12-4 CASSTLAGAGNEQFF
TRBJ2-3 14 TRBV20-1 CSASARRNTDTQYF
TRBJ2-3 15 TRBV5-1 CASSRGQVSGDTQYF
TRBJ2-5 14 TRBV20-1 CSARSRQPQETQYF
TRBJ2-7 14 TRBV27 CASSSRDRANEQYF
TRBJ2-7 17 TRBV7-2 CASSPRTSGGSSYEQYF
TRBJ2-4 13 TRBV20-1 CSASGTHQNIQYF
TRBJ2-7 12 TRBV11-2 CASGYNPYEQYF
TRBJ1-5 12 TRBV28 CAANSVNQPQHF
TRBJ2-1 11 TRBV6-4 CASSDGYEQFF
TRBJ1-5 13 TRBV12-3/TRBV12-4 CASSFPSFQPQHF
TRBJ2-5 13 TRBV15 CATSRVPRETQYF
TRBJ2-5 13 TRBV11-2 CASSLRTDGTQYF
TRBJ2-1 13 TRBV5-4 CASSLTGGDEQFF
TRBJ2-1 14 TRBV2 CASSPTFLDNEQFF
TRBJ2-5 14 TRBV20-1 CSARRRGSRETQYF
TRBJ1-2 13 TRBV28 CASSSGQPRGYTF
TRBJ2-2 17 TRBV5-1 CASAGRAGAANTGELFF
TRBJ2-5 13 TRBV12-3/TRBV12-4 CASSLSRRETQYF
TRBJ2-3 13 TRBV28 CASNTGPGDTQYF
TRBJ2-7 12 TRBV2 CASSDGAYEQYF
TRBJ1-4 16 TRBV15 CATSRGSTRTNEKLFF
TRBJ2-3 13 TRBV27 CASSLSRLGTQYF
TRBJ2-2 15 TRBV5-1 CASMYRAGVTGELFF
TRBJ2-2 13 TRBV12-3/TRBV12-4 CASSFQESGELFF
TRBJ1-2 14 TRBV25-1 CASSEGDRGHGYTF
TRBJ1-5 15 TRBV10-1 CASSSGQGENQPQHF
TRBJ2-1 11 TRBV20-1 CSAPTSGRALF
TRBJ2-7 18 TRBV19 CASSIDKTGTTRGYEQYF
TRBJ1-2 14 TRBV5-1 CASSSGGIDNGYTF
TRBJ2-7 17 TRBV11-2 CASSLDLGVAGAYEQYF
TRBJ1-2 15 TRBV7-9 CASSPGTGVHYGYTF
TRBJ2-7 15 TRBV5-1 CASSLGRRSWYEQYF
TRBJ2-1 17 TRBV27 CASSLFPDRRAYNEQFF
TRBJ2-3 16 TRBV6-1 CASSITEGLSTDTQYF
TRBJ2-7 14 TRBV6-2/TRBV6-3 CASNAGTGDYEQYF